Here is one T cell receptor beta chain with its context. Its target antigen remains unknown. No base quality values were provided; no much bigger clone lies one nucleotide off. The library came from the immunoSEQ multiplex PCR assay. For the multiplex PCR, a mixture combining 60 forward primers for TCR Vbeta segments and 13 reverse primers for TCR Jbeta segments was used. The CDR3 region of rearranged TCR beta genes was amplified from genomic DNA by a multiplex PCR assay. On the Illumina HiSeq System, the amplified TCR beta libraries were sequenced as 87-base-pair reads. On the study's bioinformatics: A later analysis tallied 75 million to 85 million unique TCR beta chains across the 666 repertoires, and around 10 million of those chains were shared by two or more donors. To remove PCR and sequencing errors, raw reads were error-corrected and collapsed into unique sequences using a nearest-neighbor algorithm that merged closely related sequences. To assign V, D and J gene segments, CDR3 sequences were aligned to IMGT reference sequences. For a sequence to be retained, at least a six-nucleotide match to both a V gene segment and a J gene segment was required. A rearrangement was called productive if the CDR3 had no stop codons and remained in frame with V and J, and every other rearrangement was called non-productive. CDR3 was defined according to IMGT convention as the region running from the second conserved V-encoded cysteine to the conserved J-encoded phenylalanine. The earlier analysis of around 640 of the donors excluded sequences that lacked an unambiguous match to a single V gene segment. An earlier analysis of 587 of the donors called V segments functional above 56.7% productive rearrangements and segregating when the between-donor standard deviation exceeded 5%. A statistical classification framework was developed to diagnose cytomegalovirus status using the catalog of TCR beta chain sequences. In a later analysis, V and J genes were assigned by comparing TCR nucleotide sequences against IMGT/GENE-DB human TR gene sequences. The TCRdist pipeline was used in a later analysis to assign CDR3 sequences and most-parsimonious VDJ recombination scenarios. In a later analysis, each TCR beta chain was defined by its CDR3 amino acid sequence together with its V-gene family, and reads without a unique V-gene family were excluded. To address suspected cross-contamination and a sequencing artifact, a later analysis removed around 600 highly shared, low-generation-probability nucleotide sequences. A later analysis calculated a clonal expansion index for each public chain from normalized within-repertoire ranks of inferred template counts. In a later analysis, generation probabilities were computed with a VDJ recombination model fitted to out-of-frame rearrangements, and the resulting probabilities were checked against IGoR. In a later analysis, TCR-TCR, TCR-HLA and TCR-CMV co-occurrence was scored with hypergeometric tests, and a repertoire-size bias correction was applied to TCR pairs. False discovery rates were estimated in a later analysis by permuting HLA or CMV assignments 20 times. In a later analysis, co-occurring TCRs were grouped using DBSCAN, with TCRdist sequence similarity added in when clustering inside HLA-allele-positive subsets. For co-occurrence clustering, repertoires with fewer than 30,000 or more than 120,000 public chains were excluded, along with about five repertoires with anomalous nucleotide sharing. Here the immuneACCESS table is served through TCRdb, limited to in-frame sequences with V and J called. Missing clones are a known gap in these copies; in checked studies unresolved V genes cover under half, and the rest lacks a known reason. V and J calls and clone size are copied from that table; D and trimming were computed from the DNA. A total of approximately 210,000 clones appear in this sample, more than 60% of them only once. The ten most abundant clones make up over 2% of the sample.

The sample originates from a study of cytomegalovirus exposure and HLA in healthy donors (dated by TCRdb to about 2017). Context from the whole study: In an earlier analysis of approximately 500 of the donors, roughly 300 Gb of sequence data and 90 million to 130 million unique TCR beta sequences from 150 million to 200 million T cells were reported. An early release covering more than 500 HLA-typed donors comprised approximately 300 gigabases of sequencing data and about 90 million unique TCR sequences. The genetic ancestry cluster associated with self-reported Caucasian donors included 81% of the 398 genotyped donors. The study was designed to test whether signatures of past pathogen exposure could be identified by cataloging public T cell receptors. The study used immunosequencing to profile the T cell repertoires of 666 subjects and linked those repertoires to cytomegalovirus serostatus. In addition to the first cohort of several hundred subjects, a separate validation cohort of 130 or so different subjects was used. To predict cytomegalovirus infection status, the study combined high-throughput TCR immunosequencing, statistical association of individual TCRs with disease status, and machine learning. To study patterns of TCR occurrence, a later analysis re-analyzed previously published TCR beta repertoires from 700 or so donors and added high-resolution HLA genotyping. In the later analysis, no new phenotypic data were used to find candidate immune exposures; instead, reliance was placed on TCR beta sequences and their occurrence across donors. An earlier analysis of approximately 630 of the donors applied high-throughput TCR beta sequencing to assess whether each TCR beta V gene segment acted as functional or pseudogenic. Donor age, sex, ethnicity and CMV serostatus were collected together with the repertoire data. A later genetic analysis used genome-wide SNP genotypes for about 60% of the roughly 670 donors, treating that subset as a discovery cohort. Every discovery cohort repertoire had been produced on one sequencing platform. HLA typing covered class I and class II loci at four-digit resolution. Typing coverage varied by locus: roughly 620-640 donors for A, B, C, DRB1 and DQB1; under 550 for DQA1; about 600 for DPA1; 450 to 480 for DPB1. A handful of DR-DQ haplotypes were handled as single units for association and clustering because linkage in the cohort was strong. Among 398 genotyped donors of the cohort, an average of around 220,000 unique TCR beta nucleotide sequences was sequenced per donor, of which about 19% were non-productive. On the study overall, not on this receptor specifically: In vitro tests confirmed that a few of the cytomegalovirus-associated TCR beta chains recognize cytomegalovirus antigens. Compared with the 666-donor mean, donors in an Asian-associated ancestry cluster had fewer N-insertions in productive TCRs, according to a later genetic analysis. Because HLA typing was unavailable for some donors at each locus, only the typed subset was used in association tests. At a false discovery rate of 0.05, a later analysis linked 16,000 or so TCR beta sequences to specific HLA alleles. The classifier was reported to diagnose cytomegalovirus status with high specificity and sensitivity in both the original and validation cohorts. A group of highly shared sequence variants was considered likely to be a technical artifact of the sequencing pipeline. A later analysis reported that several top co-occurrence clusters appeared linked to parvovirus B19, influenza, CMV and Epstein-Barr virus. In a later analysis, HLA-associated TCR beta chains showed more clonal expansion and lower generation probabilities than non-associated chains that were equally common. CMV serostatus was the only immune exposure information available for the cohort. Presence/absence analyses assumed roughly uniform sequencing depth across donors, an assumption that may not hold. The authors suggested that the approach could potentially be extended to other disease states and immunological phenotypes. While some public TCRs were present in many individuals, most TCR sequences turned up only very rarely across donors. In an earlier analysis of about 540 of the donors, most TCR beta V segments were observed in productive rearrangements about 87% or about 30% of the time, broadly matching IMGT annotations. Correlated functional status among segregating V segments might be attributable to linkage disequilibrium, but an unknown experimental factor could not be ruled out. A further reported finding was that TCR beta sequences accurately predicted the HLA-A and HLA-B alleles for most subjects in the first cohort. The earlier analysis of a few hundred of the donors excluded roughly 16 rarely observed V segments, including chromosome 9 orphons, because counts were too low. In a later genetic analysis, a missense DCLRE1C variant was associated with V-gene and J-gene trimming of TCR beta chains, and the association was replicated in an independent cohort. A later analysis found that most CMV-associated TCR beta chains appeared HLA-restricted, with HLA associations seemingly driven largely by CMV exposure. Assigning TCR associations to individual alleles was difficult when HLA alleles, especially DR and DQ, strongly co-occurred. In a later analysis, the rate of TCR association differed among HLA loci, with DRB1 alleles having the most associated TCRs and HLA-C alleles having the fewest. In this cohort, only TCR beta chains were sequenced, and detectable features were limited by the absence of alpha or paired-chain data. The study gave a list of over 150 TCR beta chains associated with cytomegalovirus.

The cohort consisted of 600 to 750 healthy bone marrow donors. At the time of sampling, every cohort member was nominally healthy, though immune exposures that went unrecorded were likely present. The donor was CMV seropositive and was included in the group of some 290 seropositive cohort members. A peripheral blood sample was collected from each donor, and TCR beta sequencing was performed on peripheral blood mononuclear cells. Genomic DNA was extracted from the blood cell samples with the Qiagen DNeasy Blood Extraction Kit. The sequencing input was PBMCs. This sequence originates from a woman aged 25 to 39 in good health and CMV-seropositive.

Here is the DNA: TGTGCCAGTAGTGTTCTACAGGGGGCTTCGTCCTACGAGCAGTACTTC. This is translated as CASSVLQGASSYEQYF. The rearrangement joined TRBV19 to TRBJ2-7; a stretch of 9 junction bases matches TRBD1. Compared with germline, V lacks 5 bases and J lacks 1 base; bases without a gene match: 9. From the cysteine up to the phenylalanine, the CDR3 has a length of 16 residues. Just CDR3 DNA is preserved here, 48 bases in frame from base 1. The germline V gene (reference sequence) yields LNHDA for CDR1 and SQIVND for CDR2. This CDR3, with the reference TRBV19 and TRBJ2-7 proteins standing in past its ends, gives the full variable domain DGGITQSPKYLFRKEGQNVTLSCEQNLNHDAMYWYRQDPGQGLRLIYYSQIVNDFQKGDIAEGYSVSREKKESFPLTVTSAQKNPTAFYLCASSVLQGASSYEQYFGPGTRLTVT.